These 25 T cell receptor beta chains were all obtained from the same sample, sequenced in a study of cytomegalovirus exposure and HLA in healthy donors. Assay: immunoSEQ multiplex PCR; the TCRdb copy retains only in-frame clones and omits some. The table shows some 150,000 clones, with 87% occurring only once. Source material: PBMCs. Source of these receptors: a man in his late teens or twenties in good health and CMV-seropositive.

The chain combines TRBV30 with TRBJ1-4; 7 positions agree with TRBD1. The trim removed 5 bases at V and 5 bases at J, leaving 8 bases unmatched. There are 14 residues in the CDR3. Germline V gene data show CDR1 as GTSNPN and CDR2 as SVGIG (reference sequence). The CDR3 DNA reads TGTGCCTGGGGGACAGCGGACCGAAATGAAAAACTGTTTTTT. Encoded protein: CAWGTADRNEKLFF.

The chain links TRBV7-9 to TRBJ1-1; no clear D. This CDR3 has 15 residues. The V and J ends lost 1 base and 1 base respectively, with 10 bases between them. The V gene's germline CDR1 is SEHNR and CDR2 FQNEAQ (reference sequence). CDR3 bases: TGTGCCAGCAGCTTAGGGTCGGGGAAGAACACTGAAGCTTTCTTT. It is translated as CASSLGSGKNTEAFF.

This clone came up once. This sequence joins TRBV4-1 and TRBJ1-2; the D is unclear. Germline CDR1 MGHRA, CDR2 YSYEKL. V lost 1 base and J 4 bases, leaving 10 bases between the germline ends. The CDR3 length is 14 residues. The chain's CDR3 is CASSQAIGSYGYTF. The CDR3 coding sequence is TGCGCCAGCAGCCAAGCAATAGGGAGCTATGGCTACACCTTC.

The chain uses TRBV29-1 and TRBJ1-2, with D possibly TRBD1 on 6 matching bases. The germline V gene encodes CDR1 SQVTM and CDR2 ANQGSEA. Between the trimmed V and J ends, which lost 6 bases and 13 bases, there was a span of 27 bases. This CDR3 is 14 amino acids long. CDR3 in DNA: TGCAGCGTCGACTATTTTGGCGGGGGGCCCTCACGCACCTTC. Protein: CSVDYFGGGPSRTF.

The V gene is TRBV27, the J gene TRBJ2-1, with 13 bases fitting TRBD2. The J segment lost 7 bases and the V segment lost 5 bases, leaving 5 bases of the junction unmatched. Germline V gives CDR1 MNHEY, CDR2 SMNVEV (reference sequence). The CDR3 sequence is 15 residues long. The CDR3: CASSRTSGSLNEQFF. The CDR3 DNA reads as TGTGCCAGCAGTCGGACTAGCGGGAGTTTAAATGAGCAGTTCTTC.

This chain joins TRBV18 and TRBJ2-1; D gene unclear. Trimming removed 0 bases at V and 6 bases at J, with 6 bases between. The CDR3 contains 13 residues. Germline V gene sequence: CDR1 KGHSH, CDR2 LQKENI. CDR3 sequence reads: CASSPPSSNEQFF. CDR3 bases: TGTGCCAGCTCACCACCATCATCCAATGAGCAGTTCTTC. The variable domain in full, with the rest retrieved from reference TRBV18 and TRBJ2-1, is NAGVMQNPRHLVRRRGQEARLRCSPMKGHSHVYWYRQLPEEGLKFMVYLQKENIIDESGMPKERFSAEFPKEGPSILRIQQVVRGDSAAYFCASSPPSSNEQFFGPGTRLTVL.

This chain connects TRBV6-1 to TRBJ2-3, with 9 bases lining up with TRBD2. Germline V lookup: CDR1 MNHNS, CDR2 SASEGT. CDR3 size: 15 residues. V lost 4 bases and J lost 3; bases outside the gene matches: 5. CDR3 protein: CASSALAGTTDTQYF. DNA of the CDR3: TGTGCCAGCAGTGCTCTAGCGGGGACTACAGATACGCAGTATTTT.

The chain recombines TRBV13 with TRBJ1-1; 9 bases are a match to TRBD1. Trimming cost V 5 bases and J 2 bases; bases outside gene matches: 3. The germline CDR1 and CDR2 sequences are PRHDT and FYEKMQ (reference sequence). The CDR3 sequence is 14 residues long. The CDR3 protein is CASSTGQGNTEAFF. The CDR3 region has the DNA TGTGCCAGCAGCACGGGACAGGGTAACACTGAAGCTTTCTTT.

This clone was seen only once. CDR3 residues: CASRRSEAYEQYF. The CDR3 DNA follows: TGTGCCAGCAGAAGATCCGAGGCCTACGAGCAGTACTTC. This chain links TRBV27 with TRBJ2-7; no definite D call. CDR1 MNHEY and CDR2 SMNVEV come from the germline V gene (reference sequence). The CDR3 extends over 13 amino acids. The V and J ends lost 6 bases and 2 bases respectively, with 11 bases between them.

This clone has just a few counts. The chain employs TRBV30 and TRBJ1-4, with 10 bases lining up with TRBD1. Germline trimming cut 0 bases from V and 8 bases from J; bases unmatched to any gene: 3. This CDR3 contains 14 residues. Germline loops: CDR1 GTSNPN, CDR2 SVGIG (reference sequence). The CDR3 DNA reads as TGTGCCTGGAGTGTCCGGACAGGGGGGGAAAAACTGTTTTTT. Protein product: CAWSVRTGGEKLFF. Complete variable domain (other parts from reference TRBV30 and TRBJ1-4): SQTIHQWPATLVQPVGSPLSLECTVEGTSNPNLYWYRQAAGRGLQLLFYSVGIGQISSEVPQNLSASRPQDRQFILSSKKLLLSDSGFYLCAWSVRTGGEKLFFGSGTQLSVL.

V usage is TRBV9 and J usage is TRBJ1-2; the match to TRBD1 covers 7 bases. This CDR3 region has 17 residues. The trim removed 4 bases at V and 4 bases at J, leaving 16 bases unmatched. Germline V lookup: CDR1 SGDLS, CDR2 YYNGEE. CDR3 amino acids: CASSPRDREMGGYGYTF. In DNA form, the CDR3 reads TGTGCCAGCAGCCCGCGAGACAGGGAAATGGGAGGCTATGGCTACACCTTC.

This sequence joins TRBV9 and TRBJ2-2; the D gene is possibly TRBD1 (5 bases). Between the trimmed V and J ends, which lost 2 bases and 5 bases, there was a span of 13 bases. The CDR3 is 15 residues long. Germline CDR1 and CDR2: SGDLS and YYNGEE. The CDR3 sequence is CASSVSEGVTGELFF. CDR3 DNA sequence: TGTGCCAGCAGCGTCTCGGAAGGGGTAACCGGGGAGCTGTTTTTT.

The rearrangement links TRBV5-4 to TRBJ2-1; 15 bases line up with TRBD2. CDR3 length: 17 amino acids. V shed 5 bases and J 5 bases; nucleotides not matched to a gene: 8. Germline V gene sequence: CDR1 SGHNT, CDR2 YYREEE (reference sequence). This CDR3 reads CASSSGTSGRSDNEQFF. CDR3 DNA: TGTGCCAGCAGTTCCGGGACTAGCGGGAGGTCGGACAATGAGCAGTTCTTC.

The chain links TRBV4-1 to TRBJ1-5; 7 nucleotides agree with TRBD1. V was pared by 1 base and J by 5 bases, with 5 bases of the junction left unmatched. This CDR3 is built from 15 residues. Germline CDR1 MGHRA, CDR2 YSYEKL. CDR3: CASSQVRQGDQPQHF. The CDR3 DNA is TGCGCCAGCAGCCAAGTCAGGCAGGGGGATCAGCCCCAGCATTTT.

This chain connects TRBV19 to TRBJ2-4, with D perhaps matching TRBD2 (5 bases). The CDR3 spans 14 residues. Germline V gene lookup returns CDR1 LNHDA and CDR2 SQIVND (reference sequence). Deletions cut 6 bases from V and 1 base from J, with 10 bases between. The CDR3 loop reads CASRRAGAKNIQYF. The CDR3 nucleotides read TGTGCCAGTAGGCGGGCTGGGGCCAAAAACATTCAGTACTTC.

V usage is TRBV6-1 and J usage is TRBJ2-7; TRBD2 matches 9 bases. The V and J ends lost 4 bases and 2 bases, in that order; junction bases with no gene match: 6. The length of the CDR3 is 15 residues. CDR1 is MNHNS and CDR2 is SASEGT in the germline V gene. This chain's CDR3 is CASSAPAGGTYEQYF. The CDR3 DNA sequence: TGTGCCAGCAGTGCCCCCGCGGGGGGGACCTACGAGCAGTACTTC.

V usage is TRBV27 and J usage is TRBJ2-4; no reliable D call. The CDR3 is 15 residues long. Germline assignment: CDR1 MNHEY and CDR2 SMNVEV (reference sequence). V gave up 2 bases and J gave up 0 bases, with 8 bases separating them. The DNA of the CDR3 is TGTGCCAGCAGTTTAAGGAGCCTAGCCAAAAACATTCAGTACTTC. As protein: CASSLRSLAKNIQYF.

The chain carries TRBV29-1 and TRBJ2-7; 9 positions agree with TRBD1. The CDR3 runs to 13 residues. Germline values: CDR1 SQVTM, CDR2 ANQGSEA. V was clipped by 6 bases and J by 6 bases; unmatched bases: 9. The CDR3: CSVSPGTGSEQYF. The CDR3, as DNA: TGCAGCGTCTCCCCCGGGACAGGGTCCGAGCAGTACTTC.

The chain uses TRBV19 and TRBJ2-7, with TRBD1 identical over 9 bases. Looked up from germline, CDR1 is LNHDA and CDR2 is SQIVND (reference sequence). Losses at the gene ends were 9 bases for V and 4 bases for J; bases not matched to a gene: 13. The CDR3 is 15 amino acids. CDR3 nucleotides: TGTGCCAGCAGAAGCCTCGGGACAGGGAGTTACGAGCAGTACTTC. Translating it yields CASRSLGTGSYEQYF.

The chain has TRBV27 and TRBJ2-2; 7 bases align to TRBD2. Germline CDR1 is MNHEY and CDR2 is SMNVEV (reference sequence). This CDR3 has 12 amino acids. V shed 5 bases and J 8 bases; nucleotides not matched to a gene: 2. In DNA form, the CDR3 reads TGTGCCAGCAGTGCGGGAGCAGGGGAGCTGTTTTTT. Amino acid sequence: CASSAGAGELFF.

CDR3 protein: CASSFTGLPLEAFF. CDR3 coding DNA: TGTGCCAGCAGCTTTACAGGGTTGCCGCTAGAAGCTTTCTTT. The genes are TRBV7-8 and TRBJ1-1; a weak D match, TRBD1 (6 bases). Germline-derived CDR1 and CDR2 are SGHVS and FQNEAQ. The germline V and J ends were trimmed by 3 bases and 8 bases, with 16 bases remaining between them. The CDR3 totals 14 residues.

The rearrangement uses TRBV6-4 and TRBJ2-1; 9 bases align to TRBD2. Germline values: CDR1 MRHNA, CDR2 SNTAGT. CDR3 length: 15 residues. J was trimmed by 3 bases and V by 2 bases; bases with no gene match: 2. CDR3 coding DNA: TGTGCCAGCAGTGACCCGACTAGCGGCTACAATGAGCAGTTCTTC. Protein sequence: CASSDPTSGYNEQFF.

The gene calls are TRBV20-1 and TRBJ2-1; D ambiguous. Germline CDR1 is DFQATT and CDR2 is SNEGSKA (reference sequence). V shed 3 bases and J shed 8 bases, with 8 bases lying between them. This CDR3 has 11 residues. The CDR3 bases are TGCAGTGCTAGTCCCCGGGATGAGCAGTTCTTC. The encoded protein is CSASPRDEQFF.

The chain uses TRBV11-2 and TRBJ1-5; D perhaps matches TRBD1 (5 bases). This CDR3 contains 17 residues. Germline assignment: CDR1 SGHAT and CDR2 FQNNGV. The V end lost 5 bases, the J end lost 2 bases, and 19 bases lay between the germline ends. CDR3 nucleotides: TGTGCCAGCAGCGCCCCACTTGTCCGCAGGGGCAATCAGCCCCAGCATTTT. Amino acids: CASSAPLVRRGNQPQHF.

This clone has just one count. The V and J genes are TRBV19 and TRBJ2-5, with TRBD1 matching over 9 bases. Trimming cost V 9 bases and J 3 bases; bases outside gene matches: 11. Germline V gives CDR1 LNHDA, CDR2 SQIVND (reference sequence). This CDR3 contains 15 residues. CDR3 region: CASTSLGTGKETQYF. The CDR3 nucleotides are TGTGCCAGCACTTCGTTGGGGACAGGGAAAGAGACCCAGTACTTC.